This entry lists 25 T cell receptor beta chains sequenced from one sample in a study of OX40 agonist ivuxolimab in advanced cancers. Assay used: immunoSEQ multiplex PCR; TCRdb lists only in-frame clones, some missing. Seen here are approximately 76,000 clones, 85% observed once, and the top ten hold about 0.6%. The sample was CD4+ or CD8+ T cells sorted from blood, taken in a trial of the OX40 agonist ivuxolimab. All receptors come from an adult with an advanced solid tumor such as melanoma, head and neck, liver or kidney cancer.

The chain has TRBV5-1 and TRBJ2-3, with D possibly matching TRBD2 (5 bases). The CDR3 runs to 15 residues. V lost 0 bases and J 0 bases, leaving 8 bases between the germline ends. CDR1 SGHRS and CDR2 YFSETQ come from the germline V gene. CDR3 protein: CASSLADSSTDTQYF. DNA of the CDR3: TGCGCCAGCAGCTTGGCGGACTCGAGCACAGATACGCAGTATTTT.

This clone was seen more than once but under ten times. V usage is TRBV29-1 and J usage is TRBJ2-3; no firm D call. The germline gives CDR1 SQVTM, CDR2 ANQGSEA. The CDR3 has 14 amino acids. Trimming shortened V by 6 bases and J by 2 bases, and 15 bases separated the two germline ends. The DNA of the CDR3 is TGCAGCGTGGGCCCCGGGTCCTCCACAGATACGCAGTATTTT. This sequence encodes CSVGPGSSTDTQYF.

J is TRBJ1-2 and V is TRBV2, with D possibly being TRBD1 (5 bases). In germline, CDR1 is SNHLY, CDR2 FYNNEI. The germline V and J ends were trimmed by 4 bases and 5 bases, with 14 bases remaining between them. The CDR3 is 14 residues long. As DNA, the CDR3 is TGTGCCAGCAGTGGAGAAGAGGGGAAGTATGGCTACACCTTC. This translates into CASSGEEGKYGYTF. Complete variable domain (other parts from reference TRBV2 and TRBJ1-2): EPEVTQTPSHQVTQMGQEVILRCVPISNHLYFYWYRQILGQKVEFLVSFYNNEISEKSEIFDDQFSVERPDGSNFTLKIRSTKLEDSAMYFCASSGEEGKYGYTFGSGTRLTVV.

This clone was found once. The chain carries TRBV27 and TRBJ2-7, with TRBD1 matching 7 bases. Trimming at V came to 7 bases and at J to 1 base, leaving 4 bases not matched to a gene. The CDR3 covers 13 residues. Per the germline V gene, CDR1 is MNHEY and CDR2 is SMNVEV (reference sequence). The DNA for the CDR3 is TGTGCCAGCACTCCACAGGGGTCCTACGAGCAGTACTTC. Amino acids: CASTPQGSYEQYF.

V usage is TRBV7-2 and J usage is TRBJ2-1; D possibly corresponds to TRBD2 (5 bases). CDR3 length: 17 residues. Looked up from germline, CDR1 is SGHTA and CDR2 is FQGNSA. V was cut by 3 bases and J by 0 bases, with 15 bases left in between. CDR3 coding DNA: TGTGCCAGCAGCTTGCTAGCCACTCTTTTCTCCTACAATGAGCAGTTCTTC. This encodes CASSLLATLFSYNEQFF.

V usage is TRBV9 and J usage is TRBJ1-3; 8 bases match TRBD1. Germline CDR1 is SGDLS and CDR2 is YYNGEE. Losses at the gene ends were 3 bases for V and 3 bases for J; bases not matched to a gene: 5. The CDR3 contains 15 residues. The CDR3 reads CASSGQGARGNTIYF. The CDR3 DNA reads TGTGCCAGCAGCGGTCAGGGGGCTCGTGGAAACACCATATATTTT.

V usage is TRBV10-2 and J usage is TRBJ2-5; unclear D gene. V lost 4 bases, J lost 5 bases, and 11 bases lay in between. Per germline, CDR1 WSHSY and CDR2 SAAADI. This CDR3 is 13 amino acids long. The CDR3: CASSGQLGETQYF. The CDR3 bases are TGCGCCAGCAGTGGTCAGCTAGGGGAGACCCAGTACTTC.

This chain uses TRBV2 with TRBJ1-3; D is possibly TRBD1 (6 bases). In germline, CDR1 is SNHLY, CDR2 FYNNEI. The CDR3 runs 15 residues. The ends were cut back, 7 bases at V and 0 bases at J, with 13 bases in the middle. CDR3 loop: CASKIGQSSGNTIYF. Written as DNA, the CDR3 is TGTGCCAGCAAAATAGGACAGTCCTCTGGAAACACCATATATTTT.

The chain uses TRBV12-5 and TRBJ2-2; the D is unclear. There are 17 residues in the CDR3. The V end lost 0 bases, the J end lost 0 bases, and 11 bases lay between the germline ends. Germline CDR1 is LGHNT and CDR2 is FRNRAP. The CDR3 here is CASGLVRGSANTGELFF. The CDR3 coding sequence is TGTGCTAGTGGTTTGGTACGTGGCTCCGCGAACACCGGGGAGCTGTTTTTT.

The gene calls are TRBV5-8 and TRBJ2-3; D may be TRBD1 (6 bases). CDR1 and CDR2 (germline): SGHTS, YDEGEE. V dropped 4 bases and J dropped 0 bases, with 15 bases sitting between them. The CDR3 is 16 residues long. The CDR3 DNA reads TGTGCCAGCAGCCTATACGGACAGTTTAGCACAGATACGCAGTATTTT. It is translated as CASSLYGQFSTDTQYF.

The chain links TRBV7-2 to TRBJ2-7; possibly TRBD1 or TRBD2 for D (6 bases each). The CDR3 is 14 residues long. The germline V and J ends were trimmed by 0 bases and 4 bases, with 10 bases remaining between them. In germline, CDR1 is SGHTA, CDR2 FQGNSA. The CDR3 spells CASSLAGGRYEQYF. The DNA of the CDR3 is TGTGCCAGCAGCTTAGCTGGGGGGCGATACGAGCAGTACTTC.

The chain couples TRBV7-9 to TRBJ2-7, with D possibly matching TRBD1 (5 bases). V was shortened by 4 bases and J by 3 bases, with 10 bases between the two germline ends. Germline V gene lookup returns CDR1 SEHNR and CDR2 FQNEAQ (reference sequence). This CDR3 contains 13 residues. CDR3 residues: CASSSLDNYEQYF. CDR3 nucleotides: TGTGCCAGCAGCTCCTTGGACAACTACGAGCAGTACTTC.

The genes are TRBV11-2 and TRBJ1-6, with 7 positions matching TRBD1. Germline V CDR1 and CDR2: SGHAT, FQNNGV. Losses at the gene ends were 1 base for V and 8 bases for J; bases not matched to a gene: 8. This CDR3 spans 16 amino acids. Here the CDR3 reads CASSLGDSERDSPLHF. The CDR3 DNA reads TGTGCCAGCAGCTTAGGGGACAGCGAAAGGGATTCACCCCTCCACTTT.

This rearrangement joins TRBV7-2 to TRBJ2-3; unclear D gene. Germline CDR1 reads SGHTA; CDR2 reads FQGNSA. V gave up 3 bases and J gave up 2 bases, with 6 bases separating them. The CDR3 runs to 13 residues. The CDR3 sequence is CASSFTFTDTQYF. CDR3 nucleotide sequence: TGTGCCAGCAGCTTCACATTCACAGATACGCAGTATTTT.

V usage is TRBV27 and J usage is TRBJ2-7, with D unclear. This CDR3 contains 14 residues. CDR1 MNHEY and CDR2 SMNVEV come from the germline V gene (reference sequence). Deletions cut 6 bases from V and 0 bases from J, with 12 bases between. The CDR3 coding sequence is TGTGCCAGCAGCGTGACACGTAGCTCCTACGAGCAGTACTTC. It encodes CASSVTRSSYEQYF.

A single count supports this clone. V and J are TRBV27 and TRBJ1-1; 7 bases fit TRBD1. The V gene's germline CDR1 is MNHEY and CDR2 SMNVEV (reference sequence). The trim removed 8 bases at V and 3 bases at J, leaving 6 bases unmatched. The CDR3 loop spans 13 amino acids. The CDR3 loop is CASGGQVDTEAFF. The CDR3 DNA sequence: TGTGCCAGCGGCGGACAGGTTGACACTGAAGCTTTCTTT.

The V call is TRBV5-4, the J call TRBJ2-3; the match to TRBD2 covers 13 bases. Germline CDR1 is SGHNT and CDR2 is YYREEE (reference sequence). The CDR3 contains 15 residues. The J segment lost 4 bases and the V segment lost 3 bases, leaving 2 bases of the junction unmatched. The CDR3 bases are TGTGCCAGCAGCTCTGGGACTAGCGGGGCAGATACGCAGTATTTT. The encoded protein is CASSSGTSGADTQYF.

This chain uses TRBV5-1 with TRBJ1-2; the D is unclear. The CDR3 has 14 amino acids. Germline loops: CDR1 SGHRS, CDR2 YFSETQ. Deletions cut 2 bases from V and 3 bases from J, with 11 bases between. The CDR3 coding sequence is TGCGCCAGCAGCTTTAATCAGGTCGACTATGGCTACACCTTC. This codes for CASSFNQVDYGYTF.

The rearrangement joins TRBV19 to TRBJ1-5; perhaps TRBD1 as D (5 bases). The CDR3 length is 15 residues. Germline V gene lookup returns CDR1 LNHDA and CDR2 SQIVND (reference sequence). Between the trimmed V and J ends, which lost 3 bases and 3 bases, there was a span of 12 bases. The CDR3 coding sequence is TGTGCCAGTAGTATGGGGGTCGCGCACAATCAGCCCCAGCATTTT. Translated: CASSMGVAHNQPQHF.

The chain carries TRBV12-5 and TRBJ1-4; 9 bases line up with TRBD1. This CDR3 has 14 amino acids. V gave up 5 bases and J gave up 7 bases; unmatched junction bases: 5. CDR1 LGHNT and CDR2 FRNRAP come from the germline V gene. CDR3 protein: CASGGDRVSEKLFF. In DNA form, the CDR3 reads TGTGCTAGTGGTGGGGACAGGGTTAGTGAAAAACTGTTTTTT.

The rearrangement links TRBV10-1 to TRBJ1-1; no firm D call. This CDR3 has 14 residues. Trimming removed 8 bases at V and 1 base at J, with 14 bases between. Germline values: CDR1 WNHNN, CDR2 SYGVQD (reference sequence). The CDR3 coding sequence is TGCGCCAGCCAAAATCGGGCCCAGAACACTGAAGCTTTCTTT. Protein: CASQNRAQNTEAFF.

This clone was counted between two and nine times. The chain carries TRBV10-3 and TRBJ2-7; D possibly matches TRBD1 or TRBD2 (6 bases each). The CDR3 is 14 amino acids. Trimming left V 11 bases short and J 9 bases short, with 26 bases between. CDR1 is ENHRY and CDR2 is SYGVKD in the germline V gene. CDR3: CAAEGGDGLGGQYF. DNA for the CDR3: TGTGCCGCCGAGGGGGGTGACGGTCTAGGTGGGCAGTACTTC.

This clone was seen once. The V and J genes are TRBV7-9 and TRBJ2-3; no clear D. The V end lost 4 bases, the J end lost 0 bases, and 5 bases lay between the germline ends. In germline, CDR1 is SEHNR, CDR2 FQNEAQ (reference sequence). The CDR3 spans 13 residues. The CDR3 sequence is CASSSSSTDTQYF. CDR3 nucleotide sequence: TGTGCCAGCAGCTCATCTAGCACAGATACGCAGTATTTT.

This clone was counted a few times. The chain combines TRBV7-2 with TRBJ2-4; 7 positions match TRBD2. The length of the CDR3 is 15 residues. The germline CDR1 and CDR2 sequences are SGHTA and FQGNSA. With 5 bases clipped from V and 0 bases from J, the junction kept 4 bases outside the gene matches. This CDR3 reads CASSPGGSAKNIQYF. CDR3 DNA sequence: TGTGCCAGCAGCCCCGGGGGGTCAGCCAAAAACATTCAGTACTTC.

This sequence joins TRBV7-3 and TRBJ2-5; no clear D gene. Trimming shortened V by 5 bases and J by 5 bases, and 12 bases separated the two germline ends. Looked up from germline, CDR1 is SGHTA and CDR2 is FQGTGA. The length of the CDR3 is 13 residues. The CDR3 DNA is TGTGCCAGCAGCCGGGCCCTAGGGGAGACCCAGTACTTC. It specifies CASSRALGETQYF.